One sample yielded the 9 T cell receptor beta chains listed below, sequenced in a study of shared clonotypes between healthy human individuals. Only in-frame clones appear in the TCRdb table, and some are missing; sequencing was by immunoSEQ multiplex PCR. Here the sample spans roughly 2,500,000 clones, more than 85% being singletons. Source material: naive CD4+ T cells from PBMCs. Subset in this sample: CD45RA+ positively selected. These TCRs come from a man younger than 35 in good health. Some clones in this sample may be carry-over from other donors' samples.

The chain joins TRBV4-2 to TRBJ2-3; D is unclear. Germline CDR1 and CDR2: LGHNA and YNFKEQ. V was trimmed by 0 bases and J by 6 bases, leaving 16 bases between them. The CDR3 covers 16 residues. The CDR3 here is CASSQDWLTVGDTQYF. CDR3 bases: TGTGCCAGCAGCCAAGATTGGCTCACCGTTGGGGATACGCAGTATTTT.

The chain couples TRBV25-1 to TRBJ2-1; 7 nucleotides match TRBD2. V gave up 3 bases and J gave up 0 bases; unmatched junction bases: 5. The V gene's germline CDR1 is MGHDK and CDR2 SYGVNS. This CDR3 comprises 16 residues. The DNA for the CDR3 is TGTGCCAGCAGTGACACCGGGAGGATCTCCTACAATGAGCAGTTCTTC. Its protein is CASSDTGRISYNEQFF.

The chain combines TRBV7-9 with TRBJ1-5, with no clear D. V was pared by 0 bases and J by 5 bases, with 5 bases between. The length of the CDR3 is 13 residues. Per the germline V gene, CDR1 is SEHNR and CDR2 is FQNEAQ (reference sequence). The CDR3 nucleotides read TGTGCCAGCAGCTTAGCATCAGATCAGCCCCAGCATTTT. Its protein product is CASSLASDQPQHF.

This clone occurred once. The genes are TRBV10-3 and TRBJ2-3, with D perhaps matching TRBD2 (5 bases). Germline-derived CDR1 and CDR2 are ENHRY and SYGVKD. The CDR3 has 14 residues. V was trimmed by 10 bases and J by 2 bases, leaving 16 bases between them. Here the CDR3 DNA reads TGTGCCACGGAGGATACCCAATCCACAGATACGCAGTATTTT. Protein: CATEDTQSTDTQYF.

The chain carries TRBV28 and TRBJ1-2, with 11 bases lining up with TRBD1. J was trimmed by 1 base and V by 6 bases; bases with no gene match: 7. Germline V CDR1 and CDR2: MDHEN, SYDVKM. This CDR3 comprises 16 residues. CDR3 nucleotides: TGTGCCAGCAGCCGACTTGGGACAGGGGGTAACTATGGCTACACCTTC. The encoded protein is CASSRLGTGGNYGYTF.

The rearrangement links TRBV7-9 to TRBJ2-7, with TRBD1 as a possible D gene (5 bases). The length of the CDR3 is 19 residues. Germline CDR1 and CDR2: SEHNR and FQNEAQ (reference sequence). Trimming stripped 5 bases from V and 4 bases from J, with 30 bases between. The CDR3 sequence: CASSRRESRDPHKGYEQYF. The CDR3 DNA follows: TGTGCCAGCAGCCGCCGAGAGTCCAGGGATCCCCACAAGGGGTACGAGCAGTACTTC.

As for this clone: Other DNA variants within this sample encode the same CDR3. The chain carries TRBV5-1 and TRBJ1-1; possibly TRBD1 for D (6 bases). V lost 2 bases to trimming and J lost 1 base, with 9 bases between them. In germline, CDR1 is SGHRS, CDR2 YFSETQ. CDR3 length equals 14 residues. The CDR3 DNA reads TGCGCCAGCAGCTTACTACAGGGGAACACTGAAGCTTTCTTT. It codes for CASSLLQGNTEAFF.

This clone was observed a handful of times. The rearrangement uses TRBV9 and TRBJ1-1; 10 bases align to TRBD1. The junction had 6 bases not matched to a gene; V was cut back by 4 bases and J by 3 bases. CDR1 and CDR2 from the germline V gene are SGDLS and YYNGEE. CDR3 length: 15 residues. The CDR3: CASSTRQGADTEAFF. The CDR3 DNA sequence: TGTGCCAGCAGCACCCGACAGGGGGCGGACACTGAAGCTTTCTTT.

Worth noting for this clone: The sample holds other DNA sequences that translate to the same CDR3. The rearrangement uses TRBV25-1 and TRBJ2-2, with TRBD2 as a possible D gene (6 bases). The V and J ends lost 4 bases and 4 bases respectively, with 10 bases between them. The CDR3 contains 14 residues. Germline V gene data show CDR1 as MGHDK and CDR2 as SYGVNS. The CDR3 protein is CASSGLGGTGELFF. The DNA of the CDR3 is TGTGCCAGCAGTGGCCTGGGGGGCACCGGGGAGCTGTTTTTT.